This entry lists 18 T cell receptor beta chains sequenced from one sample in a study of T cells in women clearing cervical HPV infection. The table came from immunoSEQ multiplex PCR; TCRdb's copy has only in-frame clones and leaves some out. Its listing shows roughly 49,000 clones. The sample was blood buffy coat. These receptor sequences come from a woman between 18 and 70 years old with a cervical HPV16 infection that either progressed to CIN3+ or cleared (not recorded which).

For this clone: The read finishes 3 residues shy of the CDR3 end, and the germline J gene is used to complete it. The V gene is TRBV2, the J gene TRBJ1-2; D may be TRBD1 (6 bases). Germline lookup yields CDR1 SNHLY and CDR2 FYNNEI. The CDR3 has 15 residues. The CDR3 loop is CASSAVAGGSYDYTF. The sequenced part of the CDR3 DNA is TGTGCCAGCAGCGCAGTAGCGGGGGGCTCCTACGAC.

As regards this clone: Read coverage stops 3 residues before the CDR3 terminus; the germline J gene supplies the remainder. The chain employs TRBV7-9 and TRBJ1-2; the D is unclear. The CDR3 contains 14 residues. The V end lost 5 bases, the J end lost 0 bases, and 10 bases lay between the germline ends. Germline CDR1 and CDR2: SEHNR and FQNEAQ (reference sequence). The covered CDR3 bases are TGTGCCAGCAGCCTGCGGGCAGCTAACTATGGC. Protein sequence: CASSLRAANYG. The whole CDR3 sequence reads CASSLRAANYGYTF. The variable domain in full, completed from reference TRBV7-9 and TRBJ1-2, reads DTGVSQNPRHKITKRGQNVTFRCDPISEHNRLYWYRQTLGQGPEFLTYFQNEAQLEKSRLLSDRFSAERPKGSFSTLEIQRTEQGDSAMYLCASSLRAANYGYTFGSGTRLTVV.

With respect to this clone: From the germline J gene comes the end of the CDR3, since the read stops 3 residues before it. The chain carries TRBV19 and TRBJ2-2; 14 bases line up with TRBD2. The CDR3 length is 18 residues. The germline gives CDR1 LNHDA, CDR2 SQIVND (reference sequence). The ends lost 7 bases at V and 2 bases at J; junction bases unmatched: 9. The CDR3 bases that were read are TGTGCCAGTACCCAGGGACTAGCGGGGGCGCTAAACACCGGGGAG. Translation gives CASTQGLAGALNTGE. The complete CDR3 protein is CASTQGLAGALNTGELFF.

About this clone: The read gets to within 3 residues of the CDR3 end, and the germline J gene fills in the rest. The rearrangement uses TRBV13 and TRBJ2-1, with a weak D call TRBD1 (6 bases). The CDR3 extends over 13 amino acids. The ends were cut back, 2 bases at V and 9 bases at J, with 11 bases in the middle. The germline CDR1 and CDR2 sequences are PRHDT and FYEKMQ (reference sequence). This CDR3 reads CASSLLGGVEQFF. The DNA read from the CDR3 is TGTGCCAGCAGCTTATTAGGGGGAGTTGAG.

The CDR3 loop is CSVTAGAQNIQYF. Incomplete CDR3 DNA: TGCAGCGTTACGGCTGGGGCTCAAAACATT. This chain uses TRBV29-1 with TRBJ2-4, with a possible D match to TRBD1 (5 bases). The read is 3 residues too short to cover the CDR3 end, so that end is filled in from the germline J gene. The CDR3 spans 13 residues. Trimming took off 5 bases at V and 5 bases at J, with 13 bases between the two ends. From germline, CDR1 is SQVTM and CDR2 ANQGSEA. The full variable domain, completed using reference TRBV29-1 and TRBJ2-4, is SAVISQKPSRDICQRGTSLTIQCQVDSQVTMMFWYRQQPGQSLTLIATANQGSEATYESGFVIDKFPISRPNLTFSTLTVSNMSPEDSSIYLCSVTAGAQNIQYFGAGTRLSVL.

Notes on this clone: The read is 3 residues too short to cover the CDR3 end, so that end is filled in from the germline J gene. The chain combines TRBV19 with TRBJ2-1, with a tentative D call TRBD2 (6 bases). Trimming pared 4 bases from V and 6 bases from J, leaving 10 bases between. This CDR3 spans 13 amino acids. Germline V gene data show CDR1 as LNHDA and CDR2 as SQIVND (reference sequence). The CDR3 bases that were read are TGTGCCAGTAGTAACCAGGGAGGCAATGAG. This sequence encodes CASSNQGGNE. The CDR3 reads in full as CASSNQGGNEQFF.

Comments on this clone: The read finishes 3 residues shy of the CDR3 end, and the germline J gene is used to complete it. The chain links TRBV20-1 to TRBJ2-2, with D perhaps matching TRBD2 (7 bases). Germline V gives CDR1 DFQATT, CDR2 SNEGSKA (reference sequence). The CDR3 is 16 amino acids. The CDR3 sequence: CSARRGVGGPGEKLFF. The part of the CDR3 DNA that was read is TGCAGTGCTAGAAGGGGTGTCGGGGGGCCGGGTGAAAAG.

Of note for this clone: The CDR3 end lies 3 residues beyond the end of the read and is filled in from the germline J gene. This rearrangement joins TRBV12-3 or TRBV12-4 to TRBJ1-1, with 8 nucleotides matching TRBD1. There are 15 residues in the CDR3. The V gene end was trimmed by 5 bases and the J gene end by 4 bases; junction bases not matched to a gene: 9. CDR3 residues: CASSRLDRVGTEAFF. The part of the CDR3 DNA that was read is TGTGCCAGCAGTCGTTTGGACAGGGTTGGCACTGAA.

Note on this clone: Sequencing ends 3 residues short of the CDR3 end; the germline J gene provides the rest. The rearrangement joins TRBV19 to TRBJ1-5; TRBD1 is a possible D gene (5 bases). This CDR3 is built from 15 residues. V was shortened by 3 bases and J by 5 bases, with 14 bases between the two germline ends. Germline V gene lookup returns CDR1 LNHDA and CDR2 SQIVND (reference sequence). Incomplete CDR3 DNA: TGTGCCAGTAGTATGGGGAGACAGAACTATCAGCCC. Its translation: CASSMGRQNYQP. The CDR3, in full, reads CASSMGRQNYQPQHF.

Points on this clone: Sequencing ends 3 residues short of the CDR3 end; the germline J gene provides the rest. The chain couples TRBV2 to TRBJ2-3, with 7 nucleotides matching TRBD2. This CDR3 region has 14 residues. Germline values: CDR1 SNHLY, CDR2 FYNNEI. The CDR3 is CASTSQLADGTQYF. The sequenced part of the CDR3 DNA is TGTGCCAGCACGTCACAGCTAGCGGACGGGACG.

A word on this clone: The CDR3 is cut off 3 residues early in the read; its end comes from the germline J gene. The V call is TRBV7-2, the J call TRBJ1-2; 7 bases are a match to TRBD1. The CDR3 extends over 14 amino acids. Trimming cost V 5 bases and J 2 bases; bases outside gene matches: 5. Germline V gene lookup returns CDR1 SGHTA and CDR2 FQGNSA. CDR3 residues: CASSKPTGNYGYTF. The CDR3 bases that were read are TGTGCCAGCAGCAAGCCGACAGGGAACTATGGC. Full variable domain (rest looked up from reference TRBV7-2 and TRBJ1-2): GAGVSQSPSNKVTEKGKDVELRCDPISGHTALYWYRQSLGQGLEFLIYFQGNSAPDKSGLPSDRFSAERTGGSVSTLTIQRTQQEDSAVYLCASSKPTGNYGYTFGSGTRLTVV.

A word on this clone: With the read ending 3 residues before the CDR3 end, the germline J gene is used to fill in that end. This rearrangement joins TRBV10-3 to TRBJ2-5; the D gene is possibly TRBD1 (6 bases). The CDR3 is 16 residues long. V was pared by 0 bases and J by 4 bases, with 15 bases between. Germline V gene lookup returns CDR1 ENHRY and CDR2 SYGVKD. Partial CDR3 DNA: TGTGCCATCAGTGAGTCGAGATCGCGAGGGGGAGAGACC. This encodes CAISESRSRGGET. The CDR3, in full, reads CAISESRSRGGETQYF.

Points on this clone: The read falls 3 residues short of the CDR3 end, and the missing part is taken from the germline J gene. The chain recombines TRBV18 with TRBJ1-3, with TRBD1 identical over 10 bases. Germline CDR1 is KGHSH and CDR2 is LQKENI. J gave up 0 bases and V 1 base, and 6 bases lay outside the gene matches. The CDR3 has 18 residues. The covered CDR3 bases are TGTGCCAGCTCACCACTAGCCGGGACAGGGGCCTCTGGAAACACC. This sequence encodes CASSPLAGTGASGNT. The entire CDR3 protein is CASSPLAGTGASGNTIYF.

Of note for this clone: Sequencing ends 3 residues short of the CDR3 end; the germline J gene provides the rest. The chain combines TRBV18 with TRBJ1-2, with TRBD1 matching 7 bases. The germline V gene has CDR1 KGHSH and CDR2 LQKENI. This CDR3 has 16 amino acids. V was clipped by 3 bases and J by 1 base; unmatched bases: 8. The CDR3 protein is CASSPTTGQVNYGYTF. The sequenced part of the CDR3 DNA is TGTGCCAGCTCACCTACCACCGGACAGGTTAACTATGGC.

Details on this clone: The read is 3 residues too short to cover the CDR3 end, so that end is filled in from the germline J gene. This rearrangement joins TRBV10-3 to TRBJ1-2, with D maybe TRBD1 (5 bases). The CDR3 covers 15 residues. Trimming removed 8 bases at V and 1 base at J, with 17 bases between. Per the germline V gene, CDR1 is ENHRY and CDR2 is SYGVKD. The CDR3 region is CAISSRVSDNYGYTF. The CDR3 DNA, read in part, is TGTGCCATCTCGAGCAGGGTCTCCGATAACTATGGC.

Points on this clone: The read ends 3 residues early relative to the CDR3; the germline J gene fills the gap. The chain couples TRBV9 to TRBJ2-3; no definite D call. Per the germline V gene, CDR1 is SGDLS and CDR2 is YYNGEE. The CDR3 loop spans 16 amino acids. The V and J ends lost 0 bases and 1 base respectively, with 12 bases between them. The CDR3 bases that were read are TGTGCCAGCAGCGTAGTGGATTTGGGCGGCACAGATACG. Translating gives CASSVVDLGGTDT. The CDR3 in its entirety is CASSVVDLGGTDTQYF. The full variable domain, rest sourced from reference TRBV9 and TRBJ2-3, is DSGVTQTPKHLITATGQRVTLRCSPRSGDLSVYWYQQSLDQGLQFLIQYYNGEERAKGNILERFSAQQFPDLHSELNLSSLELGDSALYFCASSVVDLGGTDTQYFGPGTRLTVL.

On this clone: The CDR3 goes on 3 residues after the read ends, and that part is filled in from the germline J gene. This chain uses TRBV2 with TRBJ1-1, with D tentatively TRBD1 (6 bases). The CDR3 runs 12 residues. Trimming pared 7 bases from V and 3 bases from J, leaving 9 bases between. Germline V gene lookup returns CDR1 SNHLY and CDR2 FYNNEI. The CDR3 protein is CASKQGYTEAFF. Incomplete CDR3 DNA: TGTGCCAGCAAACAGGGATACACTGAA.

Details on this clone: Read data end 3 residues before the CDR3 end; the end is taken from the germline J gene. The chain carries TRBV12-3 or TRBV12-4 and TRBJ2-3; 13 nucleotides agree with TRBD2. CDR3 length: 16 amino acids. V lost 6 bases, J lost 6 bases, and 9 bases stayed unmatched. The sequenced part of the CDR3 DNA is TGTGCCAGCAGAATGGGACTAGCGGGGCAAATGGATACG. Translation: CASRMGLAGQMDT. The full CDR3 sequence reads CASRMGLAGQMDTQYF.